This T cell receptor beta chain was recorded in a study of T cell clonotyping in hematopoietic cell transplantation (dated by TCRdb to about 2021). Study-level background: In the study, fewer than 150 blood samples were gathered from 35 consecutive transplant recipients and their related donors. Recruitment of patients was conducted between September 2015 and January 2017, and follow-up was continued until September 2020 or death. Overall results and qualifications from the work: A decrease in recipient TCR diversity was observed after transplant, and a progressive increase in pathologically expanded clonotypes was seen from day 30 to day 180. Inverse Simpson Index values from donors and from recipients before transplant predicted broader TCR repertoire diversity after transplant. The sample size was limited, and CD4 and CD8 repertoire contributions could not be separated because cells were not sorted. Only a small fraction of recipient repertoires overlapped donor repertoires, with over 95% appearing de novo at the given depth.

A note on this clone: The specificity of this receptor is unknown. There are no base qualities to consult, and no much larger clone falls within one base.

TCR beta CDR3 regions were amplified from genomic DNA with the immunoSEQ assay, a bias-controlled multiplex PCR using V- and J-specific primers. In a second PCR step, the CDR3 amplicons were tagged with a proprietary barcode plus Illumina adapter sequences. An Illumina MiSeq instrument was used for sequencing of the CDR3 libraries. As for the original processing: Export and quality control were done with immunoSEQ Analyzer 3.0, while downstream analyses used R Bioconductor and Immunarch. Repertoire metrics were calculated using only productive rearrangements within the normalized downsampled data set. Pathologically expanded clonotypes were defined as those larger than 5 templates in the normalized cohort. Repertoire diversity was measured with the Inverse Simpson Index. CMV-specificity analyses were carried out on the non-normalized data set to capture all clonotypes. TCRdb limited this immuneACCESS table to in-frame rearrangements with V and J called. A share of clones is missing; checked studies link under half to unresolved V genes, and the rest is unexplained. The DNA was the basis for D and trimming; V, J and clone size are from that table. The sample data list some 17,000 clones, and around 85% of these were observed just once. Of the sample, around 4% is held by the ten largest clones.

From its cysteine to its phenylalanine, the CDR3 spans 15 amino acids. The retained sequence is limited to the CDR3, 45 bases, with the frame set at the first base. According to the germline V gene, CDR1 reads MDHEN and CDR2 reads SYDVKM. Clipping removes 4 bases from V and 6 bases from J, with 10 as the unmatched junction base count. The time point label, as the study defines it: 100 days after allo-HCT. Recipient blood was collected about 28 days before transplant and at days 30, 100 and 180 after transplant. Nuclei Lysis Solution was used to extract genomic DNA from fresh or cryopreserved unfractionated peripheral blood mononuclear cells.

Here the sequenced sample was PBMCs, taken 100 days after allogeneic stem cell transplant. The V and J segments used are TRBV28 and TRBJ2-7; 9 bases in the middle match TRBD1. The clonotype originates from a male patient aged 55 to 69 who had an allogeneic stem cell transplant from a related donor, so the T cells may come from the graft donor. Some clones in this sample may be carry-over from other donors' samples. The CDR3 is CASSSGTGTGFEQYF. The bases are TGTGCCAGCAGTTCCGGGACAGGGACAGGTTTCGAGCAGTACTTC.